This is a list of T cell receptor beta chains from one sample in a study of shared T cell receptors in the human thymus. The data were produced by immunoSEQ multiplex PCR, yet TCRdb's version contains in-frame clones alone and is incomplete. The table has hundreds of thousands of clones, 80% to 90% seen once. The same sample was also used in a study of human thymus T cells.

Sequences were obtained from thymocytes. The source of these receptors is a girl under three years old with a congenital heart defect. Both conserved end residues are part of each CDR3. Each record gives: CDR3 DNA, CDR3 protein, J gene, V gene, clone size, D gene. A D gene is named only where the DNA matches it firmly. The size entry is marked missing in some rows and otherwise reads once, few, many or a size class.

TGTGCCAGCCGTAGGACAGCCTCGTGGGACACCATATATTTT | CASRRTASWDTIYF | TRBJ1-3 | TRBV6-5 | NA | NA
TGTGCCAGTACCCGACAGGTTGGAAGTTACGAGCAGTACTTC | CASTRQVGSYEQYF | TRBJ2-7 | TRBV7-9 | NA | NA
TGTGCCAGCAGTTTCGGGGACAGGGGGAACACAACTAATGAAAAACTGTTTTTT | CASSFGDRGNTTNEKLFF | TRBJ1-4 | TRBV27 | NA | TRBD1
TGTGCCAGCAGCCTCAGGGCCGTAACCAACAGAAACACCATATATTTT | CASSLRAVTNRNTIYF | TRBJ1-3 | TRBV5-6 | NA | NA
TGTGCCAGCAGTGCCGGGACAGGGGGCTACGAGCAGTACTTC | CASSAGTGGYEQYF | TRBJ2-7 | TRBV27 | NA | TRBD1
TGTGCCAGCAGGGACAGGGCCTACAATGAGCAGTTCTTC | CASRDRAYNEQFF | TRBJ2-1 | TRBV7-9 | once | TRBD1
TGTGCCAGCAGCTTAAACAGGGTCCAGCAGCCCCAGCATTTT | CASSLNRVQQPQHF | TRBJ1-5 | TRBV11-2 | NA | NA
TGTGCCAGCAGCTTGGCACGGGGGGGCGCCTCGAATGAGCAGTTCTTC | CASSLARGGASNEQFF | TRBJ2-1 | TRBV5-6 | NA | TRBD2
TGTGCCAGCAGCTTGGGACAGGAGCTTTCACCCCTCCACTTT | CASSLGQELSPLHF | TRBJ1-6 | TRBV5-8 | NA | NA
TGTGCCAGCAGTTACACCCGGGACAGAAGGGAGGGCTACACCTTC | CASSYTRDRREGYTF | TRBJ1-2 | TRBV6-5 | NA | TRBD1
TGTGCCACCAGCAGGGGGGTACAGGGGACGAACACTGAAGCTTTCTTT | CATSRGVQGTNTEAFF | TRBJ1-1 | TRBV15 | NA | TRBD1
TGTGCCAGCAGCCCCCCTCCTCGGGGACAGGGCGATGGCTACACCTTC | CASSPPPRGQGDGYTF | TRBJ1-2 | TRBV7-9 | NA | TRBD1
TGTGCCAGCAGTCCGCCCGGGACAGGGAACGAGCAGTACTTC | CASSPPGTGNEQYF | TRBJ2-7 | TRBV27 | NA | TRBD1
TGCGCCAGCAGCGCATCGACAGGGGGCGCCTACAATGAGCAGTTCTTC | CASSASTGGAYNEQFF | TRBJ2-1 | TRBV5-1 | NA | TRBD1
TGTGCCAGCAGAGAACAGGAATATAATTCACCCCTCCACTTT | CASREQEYNSPLHF | TRBJ1-6 | TRBV6-4 | NA | NA
TGCGCCAGCAGCCAGAGGTGGGGCTCCCTGTACCAAGAGACCCAGTACTTC | CASSQRWGSLYQETQYF | TRBJ2-5 | TRBV4-3 | NA | NA
TGTGCCAGCAGTTTATTGCGAGCCCATAGCTCCTATAATTCACCCCTCCACTTT | CASSLLRAHSSYNSPLHF | TRBJ1-6 | TRBV27 | once | NA
TGTGCCAGCAGTGTTCAGACAGGCTCTCCTCTCTACGAGCAGTACTTC | CASSVQTGSPLYEQYF | TRBJ2-7 | TRBV2 | few | NA
TGTGCCAGCAGCTTATACGGGGGGCGCGGGAACACTGAAGCTTTCTTT | CASSLYGGRGNTEAFF | TRBJ1-1 | TRBV7-9 | once | NA
TGCGCCAGCAGCGATACAGAGCCTCAGCCCCAGCATTTT | CASSDTEPQPQHF | TRBJ1-5 | TRBV4-1 | NA | NA
TGCGCCAGCAGCCAAGTACAGCGGGCGCCAGATACGCAGTATTTT | CASSQVQRAPDTQYF | TRBJ2-3 | TRBV4-3 | NA | NA
TGCGCCAGCAGCCAAAGGACACGAACTAACTATGGCTACACCTTC | CASSQRTRTNYGYTF | TRBJ1-2 | TRBV4-3 | NA | NA
TGTGCCAGCATCAAGAAATGGGACAGGGGGACCCTCTACGAGCAGTACTTC | CASIKKWDRGTLYEQYF | TRBJ2-7 | TRBV27 | NA | TRBD1
TGCGCCAGCAGCCCCCCCATCGGGTCCGGGGAGCTGTTTTTT | CASSPPIGSGELFF | TRBJ2-2 | TRBV4-1 | NA | NA
TGTGCCAGCAGCGTAGCTCCTTCCGATGGACAGGGGGCGAGGGGCTACACCTTC | CASSVAPSDGQGARGYTF | TRBJ1-2 | TRBV9 | few | TRBD1
TGCGCCAGCAGCCCGGGACAAACGCTAGCCAAAAACATTCAGTACTTC | CASSPGQTLAKNIQYF | TRBJ2-4 | TRBV4-3 | NA | NA
TGTGCCAGTAGAAAACGACCACAGGGGGCTACTGAAGCTTTCTTT | CASRKRPQGATEAFF | TRBJ1-1 | TRBV6-4 | NA | TRBD1
TGTGCCAGCAGCTTTAGCAGGGGTGATTCACCCCTCCACTTT | CASSFSRGDSPLHF | TRBJ1-6 | TRBV28 | NA | NA
TGCGCCAGCAGCTCCCGGACGGGACAGGGGATGAACACTGAAGCTTTCTTT | CASSSRTGQGMNTEAFF | TRBJ1-1 | TRBV5-1 | NA | TRBD1
TGTGCCAGCACCCGGTGGGCCACCGCCGAAGCTTTCTTT | CASTRWATAEAFF | TRBJ1-1 | TRBV28 | NA | NA
TGCGCCAGCAGCTTGGCGACAGATTCACCCCTCCACTTT | CASSLATDSPLHF | TRBJ1-6 | TRBV5-1 | NA | NA
TGTGCCGTCGGGGACAGCGGGGAGCTGTTTTTT | CAVGDSGELFF | TRBJ2-2 | TRBV2 | NA | TRBD1
TGTGCCAGCAGTGAGGGGGCAGGTGAAGCTTTCTTT | CASSEGAGEAFF | TRBJ1-1 | TRBV25-1 | few | NA
TGCGCCAGCAGCCGGGCGCGGGAGGATAATGAAAAACTGTTTTTT | CASSRAREDNEKLFF | TRBJ1-4 | TRBV4-1 | NA | NA
TGTGCCAGCAGTGACTCACGGGGTGGCTACACCTTC | CASSDSRGGYTF | TRBJ1-2 | TRBV6-4 | few | NA
TGTGCCAGCAGCAAAGGGGGAATGAACACTGAAGCTTTCTTT | CASSKGGMNTEAFF | TRBJ1-1 | TRBV6-1 | few | NA
TGTGCCAGCACTCCCAGAGGGCCCCCCACCTACGAGCAGTACTTC | CASTPRGPPTYEQYF | TRBJ2-7 | TRBV28 | NA | NA